The following is a TCR beta chain sequence with its context. Its antigen is still unknown. This sample was included in a study of T cells in localized non-small cell lung cancer. Study results and caveats: Of the tissues analyzed, uninvolved adjacent lung showed maximal T cell clonality, greater than tumor. Heterogeneity remains possible, as sequencing covered one tumor region only.

The CDR3 is 13 amino acids. Looked up from germline, CDR1 is SQVTM and CDR2 is ANQGSEA. Trimming took 1 base from V and 3 from J, leaving 9 bases between them. Assay used: immunoSEQ multiplex PCR; TCRdb lists only in-frame clones, some missing. The data contain tens of thousands of clones, about 80% of them singletons. This clonotype was obtained from a male donor at least 60 years old with stage III squamous cell lung carcinoma. Specimen: peripheral blood, collected before any cancer treatment. The J gene is TRBJ1-1, the V gene TRBV29-1, with D uncertain. The CDR3 nucleotides read TGCAGCGTTGAAGGGACCTTCGACACTGAAGCTTTCTTT. This gives the protein CSVEGTFDTEAFF.